One TCR beta chain is described in this entry. Method: immunoSEQ multiplex PCR; TCRdb's copy keeps in-frame clones and lacks some. The sample consists of about 230,000 clones, around 83% of them appearing once. This sample is part of a study of blood T cell repertoires in COVID-19. Study summary: Sources were T cells, B-cell-depleted T cells, or PBMCs; the material itself was cDNA or gDNA.

Germline-derived CDR1 and CDR2 are MNHEY and SVGAGI. The CDR3 covers 14 residues. V was cut by 1 base and J by 4 bases, with 10 bases left in between. The sequence was collected from a man aged 40-55 years who had recovered from COVID-19. The chain has TRBV6-5 and TRBJ1-1; D is ambiguous. Specimen: peripheral blood. CDR3 DNA sequence: TGTGCCAGCAGTTACTTCGGGGTGGGCACTGAAGCTTTCTTT. It is translated as CASSYFGVGTEAFF.